The 20 T cell receptor beta chains reported below all come from one sample, sequenced in a study of spatial heterogeneity in lung cancer. TCRdb re-analysed the 5' RACE reads in MiXCR, keeping a single row per CDR3 protein. The repertoire holds 16,000 or so distinct CDR3 sequences, with 3.6% as singletons. Time point given: sample taken at primary tumor resection. This sample comprised normal lung tissue next to the tumor, obtained at surgery. The origin of the receptors is a male donor with early-stage non-small cell lung cancer.

This clonotype was seen at least ten times. With the library built for alpha chains, this beta chain is off target and its frequency is not meaningful. V is TRBV30 and J is TRBJ2-2; D possibly corresponds to TRBD2 (5 bases). The germline CDR1 and CDR2 sequences are GTSNPN and SVGIG (reference sequence). Trimming took 4 bases from V and 1 from J, leaving 13 bases between them. This CDR3 has 15 residues. The CDR3 nucleotides are TGTGCCTGGACCCCTGGAGGAGGGAACACCGGGGAGCTGTTTTTT. Amino acid sequence: CAWTPGGGNTGELFF.

At least ten counts were recorded for this clonotype. The library was designed around alpha chains, so this beta chain is a stray read whose abundance carries little weight. The V call is TRBV4-2, the J call TRBJ1-3; maybe TRBD1 (6 bases). Germline V gives CDR1 LGHNA, CDR2 YNFKEQ. The CDR3 has 15 amino acids. The V end was cut by 1 base, the J end by 6 bases, with 13 bases between. CDR3 protein: CASSQVSGTKNTIYF. The CDR3, as DNA: TGTGCCAGCAGCCAAGTGTCCGGGACAAAAAACACCATATATTTT.

This clonotype was found many times. In a library made to pick up alpha chains, this beta chain is a stray read with a size that means little. V is TRBV5-4 and J is TRBJ1-2; the D gene is possibly TRBD1 (5 bases). V was shortened by 3 bases and J by 3 bases, with 12 bases between the two germline ends. The CDR3 totals 14 residues. Germline V gene lookup returns CDR1 SGHNT and CDR2 YYREEE (reference sequence). The chain's CDR3 is CASSSDIYDYGYTF. For the CDR3, the DNA is TGTGCCAGCAGCTCGGACATTTACGACTATGGCTACACCTTC.

This clonotype was counted many times. Found in a library prepared for alpha chains, this beta chain is an off-target read, and its abundance has little meaning. The chain carries TRBV20-1 and TRBJ2-5; D is perhaps TRBD1 or TRBD2 (5 bases each). Trimming removed 0 bases at V and 2 bases at J, with 16 bases between. The CDR3 has 16 amino acids. The germline gives CDR1 DFQATT, CDR2 SNEGSKA (reference sequence). The CDR3: CSARDGSGPRQETQYF. In nucleotides, the CDR3 is TGCAGTGCTAGAGATGGCTCGGGACCCCGTCAAGAGACCCAGTACTTC.

This clonotype was recorded at least ten times. This beta chain is off target for a library built for alpha chains, so its abundance means little. The rearrangement links TRBV6-1 to TRBJ1-1; 12 bases are a match to TRBD1. The trim removed 5 bases at V and 5 bases at J, leaving 3 bases unmatched. Germline values: CDR1 MNHNS, CDR2 SASEGT. The CDR3 is made up of 14 amino acids. CDR3 loop: CASSPGQGATEAFF. As DNA, the CDR3 is TGTGCCAGCAGTCCGGGACAGGGGGCGACTGAAGCTTTCTTT.

This clonotype was picked up many times. This beta chain came through as a stray read in a library set up for alpha chains, and its size says little. The genes are TRBV12-3 or TRBV12-4 and TRBJ1-2; 9 bases map to TRBD1. CDR3 size: 12 residues. V was pared by 6 bases and J by 8 bases, with 4 bases of the junction left unmatched. CDR3 in DNA: TGTGCCAGCAGGGGACAGGGTTGGGGCTACACCTTC. This translates into CASRGQGWGYTF.

This clonotype showed up many times. Found in a library prepared for alpha chains, this beta chain is an off-target read, and its abundance has little meaning. The rearrangement links TRBV28 to TRBJ1-2; no firm D call. Germline V gene data show CDR1 as MDHEN and CDR2 as SYDVKM. The CDR3 is 12 residues long. V lost 3 bases and J 3 bases, leaving 5 bases between the germline ends. CDR3 protein: CASSFQDYGYTF. For the CDR3, the DNA is TGTGCCAGCAGTTTCCAGGACTATGGCTACACCTTC.

This clonotype was seen ten or more times. This beta chain is an unintended read in a library built for alpha chains; its size means little. The chain has TRBV14 and TRBJ2-1; D gene uncertain. Per the germline V gene, CDR1 is SGHDN and CDR2 is FVKESK. The V gene lost 2 bases and the J gene lost 4 bases, with 12 bases spanning the gap. The CDR3 length is 15 residues. In DNA, the CDR3 is TGTGCCAGCAGCCAAAGGCAGCTGCCTTACAATGAGCAGTTCTTC. Translation: CASSQRQLPYNEQFF. Together with reference TRBV14 and TRBJ2-1, the CDR3 gives the full variable domain: EAGVTQFPSHSVIEKGQTVTLRCDPISGHDNLYWYRRVMGKEIKFLLHFVKESKQDESGMPNNRFLAERTGGTYSTLKVQPAELEDSGVYFCASSQRQLPYNEQFFGPGTRLTVL.

The table lists this clonotype with many counts. Found in a library prepared for alpha chains, this beta chain is an off-target read, and its abundance has little meaning. This chain uses TRBV12-3 or TRBV12-4 with TRBJ2-5; D might be TRBD2 (7 bases). Trimming took off 4 bases at V and 9 bases at J, with 24 bases between the two ends. This CDR3 spans 16 amino acids. The DNA of the CDR3 is TGTGCCAGCAGTTCGTACAGCCGGGGGGCGATAGGGGCCCAGTACTTC. This encodes CASSSYSRGAIGAQYF.

This clonotype was recorded at least ten times. Within a library made for alpha chains, this beta chain is off target, and its count is uninformative. The chain has TRBV6-2 or TRBV6-3 and TRBJ1-1; D remains unclear. V lost 6 bases and J lost 3, with 23 bases in between. The CDR3 is 17 residues long. The germline CDR1 and CDR2 sequences are MNHEY and SVGEGT. The CDR3 sequence is CASSELGMDPAYTEAFF. The CDR3 DNA sequence: TGTGCCAGCAGCGAGCTAGGAATGGACCCGGCTTACACTGAAGCTTTCTTT.

Many counts were recorded for this clonotype. This beta chain is off target for a library built for alpha chains, so its abundance means little. The chain employs TRBV6-2 or TRBV6-3 and TRBJ2-1; D is perhaps TRBD1 (6 bases). Germline V gene lookup returns CDR1 MNHEY and CDR2 SVGEGT. V lost 7 bases to trimming and J lost 9 bases, with 13 bases between them. The CDR3 length is 12 residues. The DNA of the CDR3 is TGTGCCAGCACTCCGGTAGGGGGTGAGCAGTTCTTC. Protein: CASTPVGGEQFF.

In this sample, this clonotype turned up many times. Because the library targeted alpha chains, this beta chain is an off-target read whose size means little. The V gene is TRBV10-2, the J gene TRBJ2-3; 8 positions agree with TRBD2. The length of the CDR3 is 15 residues. V shed 11 bases, J shed 5 bases, and the junction held 15 bases outside the gene matches. Germline loops: CDR1 WSHSY, CDR2 SAAADI. The CDR3 DNA is TGCGCCTCCCTGTCGGGAGCGGGGGAGGGAGATACGCAGTATTTT. Translating it yields CASLSGAGEGDTQYF.

In its sample, this clonotype is medium-sized. Because this beta chain is a stray read in a library intended to capture alpha chains, its abundance should not be given much weight. V usage is TRBV6-2 or TRBV6-3 and J usage is TRBJ2-3, with no clear D. Germline-derived CDR1 and CDR2 are MNHEY and SVGEGT. Trimming pared 0 bases from V and 5 bases from J, leaving 3 bases between. This CDR3 is built from 12 residues. CDR3 sequence reads: CASSYSKDTQYF. The CDR3 bases are TGTGCCAGCAGTTACTCCAAAGATACGCAGTATTTT.

This clonotype came up many times. This beta chain slipped into a library made for alpha chains as a stray read, so its size is not meaningful. This chain uses TRBV5-4 with TRBJ2-5; D ambiguous. Looked up from germline, CDR1 is SGHNT and CDR2 is YYREEE (reference sequence). The CDR3 spans 14 residues. V was trimmed by 0 bases and J by 5 bases, leaving 11 bases between them. CDR3 protein: CASSLEVSSETQYF. The CDR3 DNA reads as TGTGCCAGCAGCTTGGAAGTCAGCAGCGAGACCCAGTACTTC.

This clonotype was seen many times. Since the library was made to target alpha chains, this beta chain is a stray read and its abundance is not meaningful. The chain has TRBV27 and TRBJ2-7; unclear D gene. V was cut by 2 bases and J by 5 bases, with 10 bases left in between. The CDR3 is 13 residues long. CDR1 and CDR2 from the germline V gene are MNHEY and SMNVEV (reference sequence). As DNA, the CDR3 is TGTGCCAGCAGTTTAAGATGGTCCCACGAGCAGTACTTC. Translated: CASSLRWSHEQYF.

Concerning this clonotype itself: Found in a library prepared for alpha chains, this beta chain is an off-target read, and its abundance has little meaning. The chain links TRBV18 to TRBJ1-5, with D tentatively TRBD1 (5 bases). Germline CDR1 KGHSH, CDR2 LQKENI. The V end was cut by 0 bases, the J end by 5 bases, with 11 bases between. The CDR3 contains 15 residues. This CDR3 reads CASSPPGRADQPQHF. CDR3 DNA: TGTGCCAGCTCACCACCCGGCAGGGCGGATCAGCCCCAGCATTTT.

Ten or more counts support this clonotype. This beta chain is a stray read from a library made for alpha chains; its abundance is not meaningful. The chain couples TRBV12-3 or TRBV12-4 to TRBJ2-7; 8 bases agree with TRBD1. Trimming took 5 bases from V and 2 from J; bases not matched to a gene: 2. The CDR3 runs to 13 residues. DNA for the CDR3: TGTGCCAGCAGTCGACAGGGGACCTACGAGCAGTACTTC. Translation gives CASSRQGTYEQYF.

The table lists this clonotype with many counts. Little can be read into the size of this beta chain, an off-target read in a library designed for alpha chains. This chain links TRBV6-2 or TRBV6-3 with TRBJ2-2; 9 nucleotides match TRBD2. V lost 11 bases, J lost 4 bases, and 8 bases stayed unmatched. Germline V gene data show CDR1 as MNHEY and CDR2 as SVGEGT. There are 14 residues in the CDR3. The CDR3, as DNA: TGTGCCTGTAGACTAGCGGTCCTCACCGGGGAGCTGTTTTTT. It translates to CACRLAVLTGELFF.

This clonotype came up many times. This beta chain appears as a stray read in a library generated for alpha chains; its size is not informative. The V gene is TRBV6-1, the J gene TRBJ1-3; D is perhaps TRBD1 (5 bases). CDR3 length: 14 residues. Germline assignment: CDR1 MNHNS and CDR2 SASEGT. V shed 0 bases and J shed 8 bases, with 11 bases lying between them. In DNA, the CDR3 is TGTGCCAGCAGTGAAGCTCCAGGGAAGGACACCATATATTTT. Amino acids: CASSEAPGKDTIYF.

This clonotype was picked up many times. Found in a library prepared for alpha chains, this beta chain is an off-target read, and its abundance has little meaning. The chain joins TRBV11-2 to TRBJ2-6; TRBD1 or TRBD2 may be the D gene (5 bases each). In germline, CDR1 is SGHAT, CDR2 FQNNGV. This CDR3 is 20 amino acids long. V lost 5 bases to trimming and J lost 2 bases, with 25 bases between them. CDR3 region: CASSPTRGESSPTGANVLTF. The CDR3 DNA sequence: TGTGCCAGCAGCCCCACGCGAGGGGAGAGCAGTCCAACTGGGGCCAACGTCCTGACTTTC.